One sample yielded the 12 T cell receptor beta chains listed below, sequenced in a study of identical twins (dated by TCRdb to between 2015 and 2016). Library preparation was by 5' RACE. The sequencing machine was an Illumina HiSeq 2000. The raw public reads went through TCRdb reprocessing: fastp at Q25, MiXCR clone calling, in-frame beta chains kept. Duplicate CDR3 protein sequences are folded into a single record with the most common DNA and genes. The sample includes a few hundred thousand distinct CDR3 sequences, with about 9% observed a single time. The leading ten clones occupy 3% of the sample. This sample also appeared in a second study, on yellow fever vaccine responses in identical twins.

The specimen was CD8+ T cells sorted from blood. These TCRs come from a woman aged 18-30 years in good health.

There are a few counts of this clonotype. The chain has TRBV27 and TRBJ2-3; 8 positions match TRBD2. The germline V gene has CDR1 MNHEY and CDR2 SMNVEV (reference sequence). Trimming at V came to 7 bases and at J to 3 bases, leaving 9 bases not matched to a gene. This CDR3 has 15 amino acids. The CDR3 loop reads CASKFPGGETDTQYF. As DNA, the CDR3 is TGTGCCAGCAAGTTTCCGGGAGGGGAAACAGATACGCAGTATTTT.

There are many counts of this clonotype. The chain employs TRBV4-2 and TRBJ1-1; D remains unclear. This CDR3 is built from 16 residues. CDR1 is LGHNA, CDR2 YNFKEQ, per germline. The V and J ends lost 0 bases and 0 bases respectively, with 11 bases between them. CDR3 DNA sequence: TGTGCCAGCAGCCAAGATCTGGGCAGCCTGAACACTGAAGCTTTCTTT. Its translation: CASSQDLGSLNTEAFF.

This clonotype came up many times. The chain has TRBV7-2 and TRBJ2-4, with a weak D call TRBD1 (7 bases). The V gene lost 5 bases and the J gene lost 0 bases, with 14 bases spanning the gap. This CDR3 has 16 residues. The germline CDR1 and CDR2 sequences are SGHTA and FQGNSA. This chain's CDR3 is CASSGGTALAKNIQYF. The DNA of the CDR3 is TGTGCCAGCAGCGGAGGGACAGCCCTAGCCAAAAACATTCAGTACTTC.

The chain recombines TRBV29-1 with TRBJ2-5; 9 bases are shared with TRBD2. The CDR3 totals 16 residues. In germline, CDR1 is SQVTM, CDR2 ANQGSEA. The junction had 9 bases not matched to a gene; V was cut back by 3 bases and J by 1 base. The CDR3 spells CSVELVAGVIQETQYF. The CDR3 DNA sequence: TGCAGCGTTGAGTTGGTAGCGGGAGTTATCCAAGAGACCCAGTACTTC.

This clonotype was detected only a few times. V and J are TRBV9 and TRBJ2-3; 16 positions match TRBD2. CDR3 size: 19 residues. With 0 bases clipped from V and 3 bases from J, the junction kept 7 bases outside the gene matches. Germline loops: CDR1 SGDLS, CDR2 YYNGEE. CDR3 amino acids: CASSVAGTSGGAGTDTQYF. The CDR3, as DNA: TGTGCCAGCAGCGTAGCCGGGACTAGCGGGGGGGCCGGGACAGATACGCAGTATTTT.

The V gene is TRBV7-9, the J gene TRBJ2-3; 7 nucleotides align to TRBD2. CDR1 and CDR2 from the germline V gene are SEHNR and FQNEAQ (reference sequence). The CDR3 consists of 14 residues. V was pared by 10 bases and J by 2 bases, with 9 bases of the junction left unmatched. CDR3 DNA sequence: TGTGCCACCCAGAGAGCGGGAAACACAGATACGCAGTATTTT. Its translation is CATQRAGNTDTQYF. Using reference TRBV7-9 and TRBJ2-3 for the parts outside the CDR3, the full variable domain is DTGVSQNPRHKITKRGQNVTFRCDPISEHNRLYWYRQTLGQGPEFLTYFQNEAQLEKSRLLSDRFSAERPKGSFSTLEIQRTEQGDSAMYLCATQRAGNTDTQYFGPGTRLTVL.

This clonotype was detected many times. CDR3 in amino acids: CSVWDTASTDTQYF. The CDR3 DNA reads TGCAGCGTTTGGGACACCGCTAGCACAGATACGCAGTATTTT. V and J are TRBV29-1 and TRBJ2-3; possibly TRBD1 for D (6 bases). CDR3 size: 14 residues. The germline CDR1 and CDR2 sequences are SQVTM and ANQGSEA. Trimming removed 5 bases at V and 0 bases at J, with 12 bases between.

This clonotype was seen at least ten times. The chain joins TRBV4-2 to TRBJ2-5, with D unresolved. This CDR3 comprises 12 residues. The germline V and J ends were trimmed by 0 bases and 4 bases, with 3 bases remaining between them. Germline CDR1 reads LGHNA; CDR2 reads YNFKEQ. The CDR3 protein is CASSQDLETQYF. The DNA of the CDR3 is TGTGCCAGCAGCCAAGATCTAGAGACCCAGTACTTC.

This clonotype was picked up a small number of times. The V and J genes are TRBV12-3 or TRBV12-4 and TRBJ2-7, with D perhaps TRBD1 (6 bases). V lost 3 bases to trimming and J lost 6 bases, with 12 bases between them. CDR3 length: 13 residues. CDR3 in amino acids: CASSFYRVGEQYF. Here the CDR3 DNA reads TGTGCCAGCAGTTTTTACAGGGTAGGCGAGCAGTACTTC.

The sample holds a few counts of this clonotype. This chain links TRBV2 with TRBJ2-7; a weak D match, TRBD1 (5 bases). Germline CDR1 reads SNHLY; CDR2 reads FYNNEI. V shed 0 bases and J shed 2 bases, with 8 bases lying between them. This CDR3 is built from 14 residues. The CDR3 coding sequence is TGTGCCAGCAGTGAAGCCGCAGGGCCCTACGAGCAGTACTTC. Translated: CASSEAAGPYEQYF.

This clonotype was counted a few times. This sequence joins TRBV11-2 and TRBJ2-3; TRBD1 aligns across 9 bases. The germline gives CDR1 SGHAT, CDR2 FQNNGV. The CDR3 covers 17 residues. With V trimmed by 0 bases and J by 4 bases, 8 bases remained unmatched. CDR3 in DNA: TGTGCCAGCAGCTTAGACCATCCGGGACAGGGACCAGATACGCAGTATTTT. Residues: CASSLDHPGQGPDTQYF.

The CDR3 loop reads CASSQTGTTSGNEQFF. CDR3 DNA: TGTGCCAGCAGCCAGACCGGGACTACCTCGGGTAATGAGCAGTTCTTC. The chain recombines TRBV14 with TRBJ2-1; TRBD2 aligns across 7 bases. Germline-derived CDR1 and CDR2 are SGHDN and FVKESK. The CDR3 sequence is 16 residues long. Trimming at V came to 3 bases and at J to 7 bases, leaving 12 bases not matched to a gene.